The sequence of this T cell receptor beta chain was determined in a study of cytomegalovirus exposure and HLA in healthy donors. Overall study findings and caveats: There were a few CMV-associated chains whose specificity for CMV antigens was confirmed in vitro. The TCR clusters that emerged in the first cohort tended, a later analysis found, to co-occur in the 110 or so validation repertoires. Over 150 TCR beta chains were listed as cytomegalovirus-associated.

Method: immunoSEQ multiplex PCR; TCRdb's copy keeps in-frame clones and lacks some. The table includes roughly 140,000 clones, about 88% detected once. Comments on this clone: Antigen unknown.

The germline CDR1 and CDR2 sequences are LNHDA and SQIVND (reference sequence). This CDR3 is built from 17 residues. With V trimmed by 4 bases and J by 5 bases, 10 bases remained unmatched. This chain joins TRBV19 and TRBJ2-7, with 14 nucleotides matching TRBD2. The sample consisted of PBMCs. The TCR originated in a woman aged 18-29 years in good health and CMV-seropositive. The CDR3 DNA reads as TGTGCCAGTAGTACACTAGGGACTAGCGGGAGTAGGAACGAGCAGTACTTC. Translating it yields CASSTLGTSGSRNEQYF. Full variable domain (remainder filled in from reference TRBV19 and TRBJ2-7): DGGITQSPKYLFRKEGQNVTLSCEQNLNHDAMYWYRQDPGQGLRLIYYSQIVNDFQKGDIAEGYSVSREKKESFPLTVTSAQKNPTAFYLCASSTLGTSGSRNEQYFGPGTRLTVT.